One and the same sample provided the 10 T cell receptor beta chains below, sequenced in a study of cytomegalovirus exposure and HLA in healthy donors. PCR employed 60 Vbeta and 13 Jbeta primers. Some clones are missing from TCRdb's copy, which holds only in-frame ones; the method was immunoSEQ multiplex PCR. There are about 210,000 clones in the sample, with less than 1% held by the top ten. What was sequenced was PBMCs. These receptors all come from a woman younger than 45 in good health and CMV-seropositive.

The V and J genes are TRBV11-3 and TRBJ1-4; D unclear. Trimming took 5 bases from V and 7 from J, leaving 23 bases between them. Germline CDR1 SGHNT, CDR2 YENEEA. CDR3 size: 17 residues. CDR3 DNA sequence: TGTGCCAGCAGCCCCCGGAAGGAGCGACCGCCGCGTGAAAAACTGTTTTTT. Its translation is CASSPRKERPPREKLFF.

The rearrangement links TRBV11-2 to TRBJ2-7; 8 nucleotides match TRBD1. There are 16 residues in the CDR3. The germline V gene has CDR1 SGHAT and CDR2 FQNNGV. J gave up 6 bases and V 5 bases, and 15 bases lay outside the gene matches. The CDR3 sequence is CASSPSPGQGAREQYF. The CDR3 DNA reads as TGTGCCAGCAGCCCCAGCCCCGGGCAGGGGGCGCGCGAGCAGTACTTC. Looking up the rest from reference TRBV11-2 and TRBJ2-7 gives the full variable domain: EAGVAQSPRYKIIEKRQSVAFWCNPISGHATLYWYQQILGQGPKLLIQFQNNGVVDDSQLPKDRFSAERLKGVDSTLKIQPAKLEDSAVYLCASSPSPGQGAREQYFGPGTRLTVT.

CDR3 coding DNA: TGTGCCAGCAGTTATATTGAAAAACTGTTTTTT. As protein: CASSYIEKLFF. The chain joins TRBV2 to TRBJ1-4, with D unclear. The germline gives CDR1 SNHLY, CDR2 FYNNEI. CDR3 length equals 11 residues. V lost 5 bases and J 7 bases, leaving 5 bases between the germline ends.

V usage is TRBV28 and J usage is TRBJ1-3; D uncertain. The CDR3 contains 14 residues. The germline V gene encodes CDR1 MDHEN and CDR2 SYDVKM. V lost 4 bases and J lost 0, with 7 bases in between. DNA of the CDR3: TGTGCCAGCAGTTCGTTTGTCTCTGGAAACACCATATATTTT. Translating it yields CASSSFVSGNTIYF.

The J gene is TRBJ2-7, the V gene TRBV27; D perhaps matches TRBD1 (5 bases). This CDR3 is built from 14 residues. V shed 2 bases and J shed 3 bases, with 11 bases lying between them. Germline V gene data show CDR1 as MNHEY and CDR2 as SMNVEV (reference sequence). In DNA form, the CDR3 reads TGTGCCAGCAGTTTACGTCGCCAGGGCTACGAGCAGTACTTC. Protein product: CASSLRRQGYEQYF.

The rearrangement uses TRBV14 and TRBJ2-5; a weak D match, TRBD2 (6 bases). Germline lookup yields CDR1 SGHDN and CDR2 FVKESK. The V end was cut by 4 bases, the J end by 3 bases, with 12 bases between. This CDR3 has 14 residues. CDR3 region: CASSPRAGKETQYF. The CDR3 bases are TGTGCCAGCAGCCCCCGGGCGGGGAAAGAGACCCAGTACTTC.

The chain uses TRBV6-1 and TRBJ2-5; 11 bases map to TRBD1. Germline V gives CDR1 MNHNS, CDR2 SASEGT. This CDR3 comprises 16 residues. J gave up 5 bases and V 2 bases, and 7 bases lay outside the gene matches. The CDR3 bases are TGTGCCAGCAGTGAAAGGGTGGGACAGGGGGACGAGACCCAGTACTTC. This translates into CASSERVGQGDETQYF.

The chain is built from TRBV10-1 and TRBJ2-7, with 8 nucleotides matching TRBD2. V trimming: 5 bases; J trimming: 6 bases; junction bases outside the gene matches: 12. In germline, CDR1 is WNHNN, CDR2 SYGVQD (reference sequence). The CDR3 is 15 amino acids. CDR3 DNA sequence: TGCGCCAGCAGTAGACAACGGGGGGGCCGCGGCGAGCAGTACTTC. Translated: CASSRQRGGRGEQYF.

This chain links TRBV9 with TRBJ2-3; 8 bases are a match to TRBD1. J lost 3 bases, V lost 3 bases, and 18 bases had no gene match. The germline gives CDR1 SGDLS, CDR2 YYNGEE. This CDR3 region has 19 residues. CDR3 DNA: TGTGCCAGCAGCGCCCCCTTTGCGGCCGGGACAGGAAAGACAGATACGCAGTATTTT. This encodes CASSAPFAAGTGKTDTQYF. Full variable domain (outside the CDR3, taken from reference TRBV9 and TRBJ2-3): DSGVTQTPKHLITATGQRVTLRCSPRSGDLSVYWYQQSLDQGLQFLIQYYNGEERAKGNILERFSAQQFPDLHSELNLSSLELGDSALYFCASSAPFAAGTGKTDTQYFGPGTRLTVL.

V is TRBV6-5 and J is TRBJ2-5, with a tentative D call TRBD1 (8 bases). V was cut by 6 bases and J by 5 bases, with 16 bases left in between. CDR1 is MNHEY, CDR2 SVGAGI, per germline. The CDR3 runs 14 residues. The CDR3 DNA reads as TGTGCCAGCAGCCCCACAGGGGGGGGTGAGACCCAGTACTTC. It yields the protein CASSPTGGGETQYF.